The 3 T cell receptor beta chains below all came from one sample that was sequenced in a study of T cell repertoires in cytomegalovirus infection. Their target antigens are unknown. From the reads, TCRdb called clonotypes with MiXCR, one entry per CDR3 protein. The table shows 700,000 to 950,000 distinct CDR3 sequences, with approximately 32% occurring only once. Specimen: cultured CD8+ T cells from PBMCs, collected from culture after CMV antigen stimulation. Receptors originate from a human donor in good health (CMV status not recorded). Some clones in this sample may be carry-over from other donors' samples.

This clonotype came up many times. The V and J genes are TRBV27 and TRBJ1-2, with D hard to call. With 5 bases removed from V and 2 bases from J, the gap between germline ends came to 21 bases. This CDR3 region has 17 residues. The germline gives CDR1 MNHEY, CDR2 SMNVEV (reference sequence). CDR3 bases: TGTGCCAGCAGTCTACGTGGCCCTTCCGAGATCAACTATGGCTACACCTTC. It translates to CASSLRGPSEINYGYTF.

This clonotype showed up just a few times. The V gene is TRBV7-2, the J gene TRBJ1-4, with D unclear. The CDR3 totals 10 residues. From germline, CDR1 is SGHTA and CDR2 FQGNSA. The CDR3 region is CASGSEKLFF. CDR3 in DNA: TGTGCGTCGGGGAGCGAAAAACTGTTTTTT.

V and J are TRBV12-3 or TRBV12-4 and TRBJ1-3; D not resolved. The CDR3 is 14 residues long. V gave up 8 bases and J gave up 1 base, with 12 bases separating them. The chain's CDR3 is CASANPGSGNTIYF. The CDR3 nucleotides read TGTGCCAGCGCCAACCCGGGGTCTGGAAACACCATATATTTT.